This TCR beta chain was recorded in a study of blood T cell repertoires in COVID-19. About the study: Researchers got acute and convalescent COVID-19 samples from the United States, Italy and Spain. In each case, the material was cDNA or gDNA derived from T cells, B-cell-depleted T cells, or PBMCs.

The V gene's germline CDR1 is SQVTM and CDR2 ANQGSEA. This CDR3 comprises 15 residues. V trimming: 2 bases; J trimming: 3 bases; junction bases outside the gene matches: 7. In the original processing: Using reference gene primer amplification, nucleated cell counts were estimated. Sequencing was performed with immunoSEQ multiplex PCR; in TCRdb, only in-frame clones are kept and a portion is missing. D and trimming come from the DNA, and the V and J calls and clone size come from that table. The sample holds 100,000 to 150,000 clones, 65% to 90% seen once. The material sequenced was peripheral blood. The clonotype was recovered from a man older than 75 with active or convalescent COVID-19. The chain has TRBV29-1 and TRBJ2-3; 8 bases align to TRBD1. The CDR3: CSVEPSGGGTDTQYF. DNA for the CDR3: TGCAGCGTTGAACCGTCAGGGGGCGGGACAGATACGCAGTATTTT.